Reported below is one TCR beta chain. This sample is drawn from a study of radiotherapy plus CTLA-4 blockade in lung cancer. Some clones are missing from TCRdb's copy, which holds only in-frame ones; the method was immunoSEQ multiplex PCR. The top ten hold 4.9% of the sample, which has some 96,000 clones, about 86% seen once. This CDR3 has 16 amino acids. The germline V gene has CDR1 MDHEN and CDR2 SYDVKM. V shed 2 bases and J 3 bases; nucleotides not matched to a gene: 9. The sequences come from peripheral blood, collected from a patient treated with radiotherapy plus ipilimumab. The chain joins TRBV28 to TRBJ2-7; 8 bases are a match to TRBD1. The sequence derives from a human donor with non-small cell lung cancer that progressed on radiotherapy plus ipilimumab. CDR3 loop: CASSLDRGWGFYEQYF. CDR3 sequence (DNA): TGTGCCAGCAGTTTAGACAGGGGATGGGGTTTCTACGAGCAGTACTTC.